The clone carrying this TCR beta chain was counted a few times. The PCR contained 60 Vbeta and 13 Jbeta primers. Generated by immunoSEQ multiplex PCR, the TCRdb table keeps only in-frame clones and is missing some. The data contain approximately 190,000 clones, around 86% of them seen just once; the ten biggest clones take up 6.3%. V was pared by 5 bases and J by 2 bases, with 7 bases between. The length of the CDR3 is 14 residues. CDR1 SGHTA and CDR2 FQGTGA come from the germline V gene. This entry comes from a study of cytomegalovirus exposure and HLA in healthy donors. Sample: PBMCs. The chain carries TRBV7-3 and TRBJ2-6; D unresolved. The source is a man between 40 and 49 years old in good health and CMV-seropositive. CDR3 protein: CASSPATGANVLTF. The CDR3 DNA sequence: TGTGCCAGCAGCCCCGCGACTGGGGCCAACGTCCTGACTTTC.